The 9 T cell receptor beta chains listed next were all sequenced from one sample in a study of CD8 T cells in ankylosing spondylitis. TCRdb reprocessed the 5' RACE reads via MiXCR and lists one record per CDR3 protein. The table has approximately 200,000 distinct CDR3 sequences, around 13% seen once; the top ten hold about 15%. Sequencing used blood, either unsorted or a sorted T cell fraction (not recorded which). The receptors shown here come from a male donor with ankylosing spondylitis or in good health (not recorded which).

Only one count was recorded for this clonotype. The chain recombines TRBV6-1 with TRBJ2-7, with D maybe TRBD2 (6 bases). The V end lost 2 bases, the J end lost 2 bases, and 10 bases lay between the germline ends. The CDR3 totals 14 residues. The germline V gene has CDR1 MNHNS and CDR2 SASEGT. As DNA, the CDR3 is TGTGCCAGCAGTGAATTCTGGGGGGCCTACGAGCAGTACTTC. Its protein is CASSEFWGAYEQYF.

The chain couples TRBV6-2 or TRBV6-3 to TRBJ2-1; D perhaps matches TRBD2 (6 bases). Germline V gene sequence: CDR1 MNHEY, CDR2 SVGEGT. V lost 2 bases and J lost 10, with 9 bases in between. The CDR3 contains 12 residues. CDR3 coding DNA: TGTGCCAGCAGTTACACTAGCACAGAGCAGTTCTTC. Protein sequence: CASSYTSTEQFF.

This clonotype was detected only once. The chain carries TRBV3-1 and TRBJ1-1; D possibly corresponds to TRBD1 (6 bases). The CDR3 covers 16 residues. The germline V gene encodes CDR1 LGHDT and CDR2 YNNKEL (reference sequence). V was cut by 1 base and J by 3 bases, with 15 bases left in between. CDR3 nucleotide sequence: TGTGCCAGCAGCCAAGGTCGAGGACAGCTCGACACTGAAGCTTTCTTT. Its protein product is CASSQGRGQLDTEAFF.

Here the CDR3 reads CASSQRTSGGQDTQYF. The CDR3 DNA follows: TGTGCCAGCAGCCAAAGGACTAGCGGGGGTCAGGATACGCAGTATTTT. V and J are TRBV3-1 and TRBJ2-3, with 13 bases aligning to TRBD2. The CDR3 consists of 16 residues. Per germline, CDR1 LGHDT and CDR2 YNNKEL (reference sequence). With V trimmed by 2 bases and J by 6 bases, 5 bases remained unmatched.

In this sample, this clonotype turned up a few times. V is TRBV7-9 and J is TRBJ2-3, with a possible D match to TRBD1 (5 bases). Germline V gives CDR1 SEHNR, CDR2 FQNEAQ (reference sequence). V gave up 7 bases and J gave up 5 bases, with 16 bases separating them. The CDR3 has 14 residues. The DNA for the CDR3 is TGTGCCAGCACTCCGGACCGGCAGGGAGATACGCAGTATTTT. Residues: CASTPDRQGDTQYF. Variable domain in full (rest from reference TRBV7-9 and TRBJ2-3): DTGVSQNPRHKITKRGQNVTFRCDPISEHNRLYWYRQTLGQGPEFLTYFQNEAQLEKSRLLSDRFSAERPKGSFSTLEIQRTEQGDSAMYLCASTPDRQGDTQYFGPGTRLTVL.

The J gene is TRBJ1-1, the V gene TRBV4-1, with 7 bases identical to TRBD1. The CDR3 totals 15 residues. Germline trimming cut 0 bases from V and 1 base from J; bases unmatched to any gene: 2. Germline lookup yields CDR1 MGHRA and CDR2 YSYEKL. The CDR3 sequence: CASSQETGRNTEAFF. CDR3 coding DNA: TGCGCCAGCAGCCAAGAGACAGGGCGGAACACTGAAGCTTTCTTT.

This clonotype was seen a few times. The CDR3 sequence: CASSRRTGVNTEAFF. CDR3 DNA: TGTGCCAGCAGCAGACGGACAGGGGTGAACACTGAAGCTTTCTTT. The chain joins TRBV7-9 to TRBJ1-1; 9 positions agree with TRBD1. V shed 5 bases, J shed 0 bases, and the junction held 4 bases outside the gene matches. Germline CDR1 and CDR2: SEHNR and FQNEAQ (reference sequence). The CDR3 has 15 residues.

V is TRBV12-3 or TRBV12-4 and J is TRBJ2-7, with 10 bases lining up with TRBD1. V shed 7 bases and J 3 bases; nucleotides not matched to a gene: 9. This CDR3 is 15 amino acids long. The CDR3 sequence is CASNPGQGIVYEQYF. Written as DNA, the CDR3 is TGTGCCAGCAACCCGGGACAGGGGATCGTCTACGAGCAGTACTTC.

The rearrangement links TRBV5-1 to TRBJ2-1; D unclear. Trimming took 1 base from V and 8 from J, leaving 10 bases between them. This CDR3 comprises 13 residues. The germline V gene has CDR1 SGHRS and CDR2 YFSETQ. Written as DNA, the CDR3 is TGCGCCAGCAGCTTGTGGTTGTTGGATGAGCAGTTCTTC. Translation: CASSLWLLDEQFF.